This T cell receptor beta chain comes out of a study of T cell responses to AZD1222 COVID-19 vaccine. Generated by immunoSEQ multiplex PCR, the TCRdb table keeps only in-frame clones and is missing some. This table has more than 150,000 clones, 80% to 90% appearing once. A note on this clone: No antigen is known for it.

Study-level points and caveats: Most donors were white British and more were female, and clonal diversity was possibly underestimated.

The source of this sequence is an adult in good health. The material sequenced was peripheral blood, taken on day 0 of MenACWY control vaccination.

The CDR3 here is CASSSGIYEQYF. DNA for the CDR3: TGTGCCAGCAGCTCAGGGATATACGAGCAGTACTTC. V is TRBV7-8 and J is TRBJ2-7, with a tentative D call TRBD1 (5 bases). Trimming took off 4 bases at V and 4 bases at J, with 8 bases between the two ends. The CDR3 has 12 residues. Germline loops: CDR1 SGHVS, CDR2 FQNEAQ.